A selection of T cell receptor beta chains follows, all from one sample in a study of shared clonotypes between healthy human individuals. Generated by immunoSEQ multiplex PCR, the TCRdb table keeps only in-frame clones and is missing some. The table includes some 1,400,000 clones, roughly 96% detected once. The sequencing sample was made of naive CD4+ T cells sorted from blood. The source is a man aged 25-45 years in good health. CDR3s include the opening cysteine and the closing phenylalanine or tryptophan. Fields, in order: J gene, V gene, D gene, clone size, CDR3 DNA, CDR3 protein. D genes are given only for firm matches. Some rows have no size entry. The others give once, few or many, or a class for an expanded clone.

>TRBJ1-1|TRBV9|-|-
TGTGCCAGCAGCGTAGGTCTACGGGGAATGGAGACTGAAGCTTTCTTT
CASSVGLRGMETEAFF
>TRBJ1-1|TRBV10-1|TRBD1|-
TGCGCCAGCAGCCGGGACAGGCAACGGAACACTGAAGCTTTCTTT
CASSRDRQRNTEAFF
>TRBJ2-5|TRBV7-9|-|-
TGTGCCAGCAGCGTGCGACCACAAGAGACCCAGTACTTC
CASSVRPQETQYF
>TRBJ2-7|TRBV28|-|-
TGTGCCAGCAGTTTACGGGTCGGGTTCTCCTACGAGCAGTACTTC
CASSLRVGFSYEQYF
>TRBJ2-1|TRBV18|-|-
TGTGCCAGCTCGTCGGGACGCTTAACGAATGAGCAGTTCTTC
CASSSGRLTNEQFF
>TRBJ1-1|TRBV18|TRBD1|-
TGTGCCAGCTCACCTTTCAGGGGGGACACTGAAGCTTTCTTT
CASSPFRGDTEAFF
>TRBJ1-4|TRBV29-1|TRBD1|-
TGCAGCGTTGAAGTCACAGGGGGCAAAAAACTGTTTTTT
CSVEVTGGKKLFF
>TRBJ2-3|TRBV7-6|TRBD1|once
TGTGCCAGCAGCGCAAATGTCTACAGGGGCGCCAGCACAGATACGCAGTATTTT
CASSANVYRGASTDTQYF
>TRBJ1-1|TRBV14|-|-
TGTGCCAGCAGCCTCAAATGGGCGGGGGCTGAAGCTTTCTTT
CASSLKWAGAEAFF
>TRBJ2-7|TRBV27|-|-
TGTGCCAGCGGCGAATCTTTCTCCGGGAGCTACGAGCAGTACTTC
CASGESFSGSYEQYF
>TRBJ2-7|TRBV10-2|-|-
TGCGCCAGCAGTGAGTCGGCAGGGGTCTGGTACGAGCAGTACTTC
CASSESAGVWYEQYF
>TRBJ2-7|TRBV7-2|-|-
TGTGCCAGCAGCTTGAGCAGGCGTGGACCCTACGAGCAGTACTTC
CASSLSRRGPYEQYF
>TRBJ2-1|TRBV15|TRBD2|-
TGTGCCACCAGCAGAGACAATCCGGGACTAGGGTCGTCCAATGAGCAGTTCTTC
CATSRDNPGLGSSNEQFF
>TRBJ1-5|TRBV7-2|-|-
TGTGCCAGCAGCCTCCTGAGTGGCCCTCAGCCCCAGCATTTT
CASSLLSGPQPQHF
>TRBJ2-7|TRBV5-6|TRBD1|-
TGTGCCAGCAGCCCGTGGACAGGGCTAATCTACGAGCAGTACTTC
CASSPWTGLIYEQYF
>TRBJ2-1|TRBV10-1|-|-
TGCGCCAGCAGTGAGTCAAGGGGTGGGTACAATGAGCAGTTCTTC
CASSESRGGYNEQFF